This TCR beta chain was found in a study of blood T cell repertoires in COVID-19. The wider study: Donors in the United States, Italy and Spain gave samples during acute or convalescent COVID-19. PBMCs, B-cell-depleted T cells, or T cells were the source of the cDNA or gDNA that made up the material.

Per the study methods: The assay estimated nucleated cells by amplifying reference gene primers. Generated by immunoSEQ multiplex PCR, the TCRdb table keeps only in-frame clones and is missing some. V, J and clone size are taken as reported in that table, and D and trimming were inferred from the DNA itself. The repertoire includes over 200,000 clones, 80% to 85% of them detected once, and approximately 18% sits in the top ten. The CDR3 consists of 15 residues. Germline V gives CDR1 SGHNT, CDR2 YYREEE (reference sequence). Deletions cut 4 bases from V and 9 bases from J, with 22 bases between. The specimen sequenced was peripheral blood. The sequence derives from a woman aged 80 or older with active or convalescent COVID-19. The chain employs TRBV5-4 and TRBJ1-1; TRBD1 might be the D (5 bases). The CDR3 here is CASSPAVGTGGKAFF. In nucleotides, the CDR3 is TGTGCCAGCAGCCCGGCGGTTGGAACCGGGGGAAAAGCTTTCTTT. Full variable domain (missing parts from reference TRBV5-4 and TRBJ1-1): ETGVTQSPTHLIKTRGQQVTLRCSSQSGHNTVSWYQQALGQGPQFIFQYYREEENGRGNFPPRFSGLQFPNYSSELNVNALELDDSALYLCASSPAVGTGGKAFFGQGTRLTVV.